This entry describes one T cell receptor (beta chain). Its specificity is not known. The data were obtained in a study of OX40 agonist ivuxolimab in advanced cancers. Study-level points and caveats: Relative to CD4+, CD8+ T cells held more expanded clones on average.

J gave up 4 bases and V 6 bases, and 7 bases lay outside the gene matches. The CDR3 spans 14 residues. Germline CDR1 reads MNHEY; CDR2 reads SMNVEV (reference sequence). At cycle 4 day 1, cycle 7 day 1, and baseline, blood was sampled. Libraries were prepared by immunoSEQ multiplex PCR; TCRdb keeps only in-frame clonotypes and omits some of them. The table lists about 24,000 clones, 70% to 90% of them singletons. The sequencing here drew on CD4+ or CD8+ T cells sorted from blood, taken in a trial of the OX40 agonist ivuxolimab. The V call is TRBV27, the J call TRBJ2-3; 7 nucleotides match TRBD2. The sequence was collected from an adult with an advanced solid tumor such as melanoma, head and neck, liver or kidney cancer. The CDR3 loop reads CASSGGGEADTQYF. Here the CDR3 DNA reads TGTGCCAGCAGCGGTGGGGGGGAAGCAGATACGCAGTATTTT.